The source of this TCR beta chain is a study of blood T cell repertoires in COVID-19. Study background: Samples representing acute and convalescent COVID-19 were sourced from the United States, Italy and Spain.

Using immunoSEQ multiplex PCR, the repertoire was profiled, and TCRdb retains in-frame clones only, with some absent. The sample holds under 200,000 clones, roughly 84% seen once. A case of COVID-19 had been met by exposed participants within 2 weeks before study entry. This CDR3 has 15 amino acids. After removal of 1 base from V and 6 bases from J, the junction contained 6 bases not matched to a gene. Germline V lookup: CDR1 MRHNA, CDR2 SNTAGT. The specimen was PBMCs or T cells enriched from blood (not recorded which). The chain combines TRBV6-4 with TRBJ2-1, with TRBD2 matching 7 bases. The clonotype comes from a woman in her twenties or thirties who had been exposed to COVID-19. This chain's CDR3 is CASSDFNGGTNEQFF. For the CDR3, the DNA is TGTGCCAGCAGTGACTTTAACGGGGGGACCAATGAGCAGTTCTTC.